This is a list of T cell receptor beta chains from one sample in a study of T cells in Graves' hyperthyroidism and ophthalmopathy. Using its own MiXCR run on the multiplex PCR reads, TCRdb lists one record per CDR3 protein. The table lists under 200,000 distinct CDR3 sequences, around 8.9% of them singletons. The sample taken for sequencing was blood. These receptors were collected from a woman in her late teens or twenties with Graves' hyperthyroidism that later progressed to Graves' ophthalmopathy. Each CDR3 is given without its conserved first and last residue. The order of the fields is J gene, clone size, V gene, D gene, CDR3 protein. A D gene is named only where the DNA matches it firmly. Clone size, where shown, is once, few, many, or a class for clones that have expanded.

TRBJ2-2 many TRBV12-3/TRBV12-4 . ASSLVQGRNGELF
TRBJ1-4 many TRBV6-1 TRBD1 ASSRVPGQQGEKLF
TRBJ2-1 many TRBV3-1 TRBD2 ASSQAVGGVRTYNEQF
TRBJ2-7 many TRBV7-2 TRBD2 ASSLVAGLAAFYEQY
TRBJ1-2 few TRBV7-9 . ASSLDSSHGYT
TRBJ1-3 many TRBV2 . ASRQTASSGNTIY
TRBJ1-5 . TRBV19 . ASSRTAGNQPQH
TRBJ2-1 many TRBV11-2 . ASSPRELSYNEQF
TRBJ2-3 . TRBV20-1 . SATEGGGRTTDTQY
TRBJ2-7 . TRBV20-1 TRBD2 SAADPSGRAAYIYEQY
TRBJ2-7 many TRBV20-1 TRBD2 SAKTPGLVYEQY
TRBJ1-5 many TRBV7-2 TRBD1 ASSLRTGNNQPQH
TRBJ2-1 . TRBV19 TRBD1 ASSIVGTGFSNEQF
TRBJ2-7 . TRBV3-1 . ASSHPGLNTYEQY
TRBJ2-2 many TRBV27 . ASSLGPGGAGELF
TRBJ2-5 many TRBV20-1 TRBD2 SARTLAGGETQY
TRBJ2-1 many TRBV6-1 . ASSRRGSYNEQF
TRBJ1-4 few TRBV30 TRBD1 AWSLGQGTTNEKLF
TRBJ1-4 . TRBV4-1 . ASSHRVANEKLF
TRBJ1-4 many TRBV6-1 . ASSEFGMTRPTNEKLF
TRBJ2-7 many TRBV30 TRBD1 AWSVQGANEQY
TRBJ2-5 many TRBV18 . ASSRTGETQY
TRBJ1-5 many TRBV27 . ANSPIDYYSNQPQH
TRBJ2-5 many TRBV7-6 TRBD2 ASSLGASGGLRQETQY
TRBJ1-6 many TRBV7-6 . ASSPINRYNSPLH
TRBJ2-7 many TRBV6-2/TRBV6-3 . ASSYSGGGRPPYEQY
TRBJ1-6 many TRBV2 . ASSEAVSSYNSPLH
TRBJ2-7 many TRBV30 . AWSSLGYEQY